This T cell receptor beta chain was identified during a study of blood T cell repertoires in COVID-19. As for the study in general: There were acute and convalescent COVID-19 samples, and they came from the United States, Italy and Spain. T cells, B-cell-depleted T cells, or PBMCs supplied cDNA or gDNA.

Authors' methods: By means of reference gene primer amplification, nucleated cell counts were estimated. This table comes from immunoSEQ multiplex PCR, and its TCRdb copy is limited to in-frame clones, with some not included. For V, J and clone size, that table is used; D and trimming come from the DNA. The sample holds around 48,000 clones, about nine tenths seen once. V shed 5 bases and J 1 base; nucleotides not matched to a gene: 9. Germline CDR1 is KGHSH and CDR2 is LQKENI. The CDR3 has 16 amino acids. The rearrangement links TRBV18 to TRBJ1-1; 8 bases are shared with TRBD1. This TCR was sampled from a man between 60 and 75 years old with active or convalescent COVID-19. Sequenced sample: peripheral blood. The CDR3: CASSSRGGQGNTEAFF. The CDR3 DNA follows: TGTGCCAGCTCATCGCGGGGAGGACAGGGGAACACTGAAGCTTTCTTT.